This T cell receptor (beta chain) was sequenced for a study of tumor-infiltrating lymphocytes in primary liver carcinoma. At the level of the study: Per sample, productive TCRbeta reads numbered roughly 3.5 to 7.5 million, similar across tissue types. Regarding the study as a whole: Overlap between tumor regions exceeded overlap of tumor with adjacent tissue or blood. Researchers did not compare CD4+ and CD8+ repertoires, as samples were bulk unsorted.

The CDR3 runs to 14 residues. The germline gives CDR1 MNHEY, CDR2 SVGEGT. J was trimmed by 5 bases and V by 4 bases; bases with no gene match: 5. Using a constant-region primer together with ProtoScript II reverse transcriptase, TCR beta cDNA was made from about 500 ng of total RNA. Libraries for TCR beta were built through three nested multiplex PCR rounds, which together made up a slightly modified ARM-PCR procedure. Researchers ran the first two PCR rounds for roughly 11 cycles each with TRBV1-TRBV30 forward primers and a C-beta reverse primer. TCRdb redid the calling of the multiplex PCR reads with MiXCR, one entry per CDR3 protein. The sample contains around 330,000 distinct CDR3 sequences, around three fifths of which appear only once. With respect to this clonotype: Its antigen is still unknown.

Unsorted whole blood supplied the blood RNA, and germline DNA was isolated too. It was before surgery that about 3.7 milliliters of peripheral blood were collected. Sequenced: peripheral blood. The receptor was derived from a woman in her twenties or thirties with primary liver carcinoma and hepatitis B virus infection. The genes are TRBV6-2 or TRBV6-3 and TRBJ2-1; 7 bases match TRBD2. CDR3 DNA sequence: TGTGCCAGCAGTTTCGGGGGGAGGGACAATGAGCAGTTCTTC. Protein: CASSFGGRDNEQFF.